These 8 T cell receptor beta chains share one sample of origin, sequenced in a study of low-dose radiotherapy and immunotherapy resistance in tumors. Documented time point: after trial treatment. Treatment reported: LDRT plus nivolumab, ipilimumab, low-dose cyclophosphamide and aspirin (RACIN trial). TRAV- and TRBV-specific primers were used for first-strand cDNA, which covered alpha and beta chains. TCR amplification ran 20 PCR cycles using constant-region and V-primer adapter primers. TCRdb processed the reads anew with MiXCR; each CDR3 protein has one entry. Here the sample spans more than 70,000 distinct CDR3 sequences, less than 25% being singletons. Source: PBMCs, taken after low-dose radiotherapy plus immunotherapy. The receptors were sampled from a female donor with ovarian cancer.

The chain is built from TRBV5-1 and TRBJ2-1; tentatively, D is TRBD2 (5 bases). The CDR3 runs 15 residues. The germline CDR1 and CDR2 sequences are SGHRS and YFSETQ. Trimming pared 4 bases from V and 5 bases from J, leaving 16 bases between. This CDR3 reads CASSPGSSADNEQFF. The CDR3 DNA follows: TGCGCCAGCAGCCCGGGGTCCTCGGCCGACAATGAGCAGTTCTTC. The full variable domain, its missing parts supplied by reference TRBV5-1 and TRBJ2-1, is KAGVTQTPRYLIKTRGQQVTLSCSPISGHRSVSWYQQTPGQGLQFLFEYFSETQRNKGNFPGRFSGRQFSNSRSEMNVSTLELGDSALYLCASSPGSSADNEQFFGPGTRLTVL.

This clonotype was found many times. The chain links TRBV7-2 to TRBJ1-1; D remains unclear. V lost 2 bases to trimming and J lost 0 bases, with 13 bases between them. This CDR3 is 16 amino acids long. Looked up from germline, CDR1 is SGHTA and CDR2 is FQGNSA. The CDR3: CASSLRLGDMNTEAFF. The CDR3, as DNA: TGTGCCAGCAGCTTAAGATTGGGAGATATGAACACTGAAGCTTTCTTT.

The table lists this clonotype with many counts. The CDR3 reads CSVDSGGSYNEQFF. CDR3 bases: TGCAGCGTTGACAGCGGGGGCTCCTACAATGAGCAGTTCTTC. This chain connects TRBV29-1 to TRBJ2-1; 8 positions agree with TRBD2. The length of the CDR3 is 14 residues. The germline CDR1 and CDR2 sequences are SQVTM and ANQGSEA. The V and J ends lost 3 bases and 0 bases, in that order; junction bases with no gene match: 1.

This clonotype was counted many times. This rearrangement joins TRBV30 to TRBJ2-7, with D tentatively TRBD1 or TRBD2 (6 bases each). Germline V gives CDR1 GTSNPN, CDR2 SVGIG (reference sequence). Trimming pared 3 bases from V and 7 bases from J, leaving 22 bases between. The CDR3 has 15 residues. The CDR3 DNA follows: TGTGCCTGGAGAAGTTGGCCAGCAGGGGACTTAGAGCAGTACTTC. Residues: CAWRSWPAGDLEQYF.

Ten or more counts support this clonotype. The V call is TRBV29-1, the J call TRBJ1-2, with 8 bases identical to TRBD1. The trim removed 6 bases at V and 2 bases at J, leaving 5 bases unmatched. The CDR3 covers 13 residues. Per germline, CDR1 SQVTM and CDR2 ANQGSEA. CDR3 region: CSVPGQANYGYTF. CDR3 DNA sequence: TGCAGCGTCCCGGGACAGGCCAACTATGGCTACACCTTC.

This clonotype was detected once. The chain uses TRBV6-8 and TRBJ1-2; D might be TRBD1 (5 bases). The CDR3 is 14 amino acids. From germline, CDR1 is MNHGY and CDR2 SAAAGT. Trimming stripped 2 bases from V and 2 bases from J, with 9 bases between. The CDR3: CASSYGGGNYGYTF. CDR3 nucleotide sequence: TGTGCCAGCAGTTACGGGGGGGGGAACTATGGCTACACCTTC.

This rearrangement joins TRBV19 to TRBJ2-1, with 8 positions matching TRBD2. This CDR3 spans 19 amino acids. Germline V CDR1 and CDR2: LNHDA, SQIVND (reference sequence). V lost 0 bases, J lost 1 base, and 11 bases stayed unmatched. CDR3 sequence reads: CASSIDGGGGRISYNEQFF. Written as DNA, the CDR3 is TGTGCCAGTAGTATAGACGGGGGCGGGGGGCGCATTTCCTACAATGAGCAGTTCTTC.

As for this clonotype: A far larger clone is one base from this, pointing to a likely read error. This sequence joins TRBV6-1 and TRBJ1-2; no clear D. Per the germline V gene, CDR1 is MNHNS and CDR2 is SASEGT. The CDR3 extends over 13 amino acids. This CDR3 is CVSSYMDNYGYTF. CDR3 in DNA: TGTGTCAGCAGTTACATGGACAACTATGGCTACACCTTC.